This T cell receptor beta chain was profiled in a study of CD8 T cells in Susac syndrome. Germline V CDR1 and CDR2: SGHRS, YFSETQ. The CDR3 is 16 amino acids. Trimming shortened V by 2 bases and J by 0 bases, and 11 bases separated the two germline ends. Random hexamers primed reverse transcription of about 0.5 to 1 ug RNA. TCRdb re-analysed the immunoSEQ multiplex PCR reads in MiXCR, keeping a single row per CDR3 protein. The sample yields 100,000 to 150,000 distinct CDR3 sequences, more than 90% seen once. Sequencing was carried out using CD4+ T cells from PBMCs. V usage is TRBV5-1 and J usage is TRBJ2-2, with D unresolved. The clonotype originates from a human donor in good health. The chain's CDR3 is CASSFGSSSNTGELFF. CDR3 coding DNA: TGCGCCAGCAGCTTTGGGTCCTCCTCGAACACCGGGGAGCTGTTTTTT.